The source of this T cell receptor (beta chain) is a study of cytomegalovirus exposure and HLA in healthy donors. Study-wide background: Drawn from HLA-typed donors, tens of millions of unique TCRs were held in an early data release.

Germline V gene sequence: CDR1 MNHEY, CDR2 SMNVEV (reference sequence). The ends lost 6 bases at V and 5 bases at J; junction bases unmatched: 9. The CDR3 consists of 14 residues. The study ran its PCR with 60 Vbeta and 13 Jbeta primers. Repertoires were generated with immunoSEQ multiplex PCR, while TCRdb's copy carries only in-frame clones and drops some. Of some 150,000 clones in the sample, roughly 85% are singletons; the top ten hold around 1.3%. Sequences were obtained from PBMCs. This TCR came from a woman aged 45-59 years in good health and CMV-seronegative. This chain links TRBV27 with TRBJ2-5; 7 bases agree with TRBD2. The CDR3 sequence: CASSKNFGGETQYF. The CDR3 nucleotides read TGTGCCAGCAGCAAAAACTTCGGGGGGGAGACCCAGTACTTC.